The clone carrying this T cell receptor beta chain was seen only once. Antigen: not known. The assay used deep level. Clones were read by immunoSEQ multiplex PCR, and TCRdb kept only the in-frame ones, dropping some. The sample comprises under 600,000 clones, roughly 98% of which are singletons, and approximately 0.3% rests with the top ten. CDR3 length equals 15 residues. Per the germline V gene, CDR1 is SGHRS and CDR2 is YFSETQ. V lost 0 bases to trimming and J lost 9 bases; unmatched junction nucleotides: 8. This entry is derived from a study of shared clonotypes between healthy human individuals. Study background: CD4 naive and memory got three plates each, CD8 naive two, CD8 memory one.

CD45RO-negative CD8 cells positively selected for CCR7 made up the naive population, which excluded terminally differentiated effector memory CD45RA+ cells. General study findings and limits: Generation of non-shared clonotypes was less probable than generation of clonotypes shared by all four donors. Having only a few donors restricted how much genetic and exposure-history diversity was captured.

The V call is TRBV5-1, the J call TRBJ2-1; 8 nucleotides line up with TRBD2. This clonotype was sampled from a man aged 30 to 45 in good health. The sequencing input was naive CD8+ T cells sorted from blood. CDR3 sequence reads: CASSLGAGAQLEQFF. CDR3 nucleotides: TGCGCCAGCAGCTTGGGAGCGGGAGCACAACTTGAGCAGTTCTTC.